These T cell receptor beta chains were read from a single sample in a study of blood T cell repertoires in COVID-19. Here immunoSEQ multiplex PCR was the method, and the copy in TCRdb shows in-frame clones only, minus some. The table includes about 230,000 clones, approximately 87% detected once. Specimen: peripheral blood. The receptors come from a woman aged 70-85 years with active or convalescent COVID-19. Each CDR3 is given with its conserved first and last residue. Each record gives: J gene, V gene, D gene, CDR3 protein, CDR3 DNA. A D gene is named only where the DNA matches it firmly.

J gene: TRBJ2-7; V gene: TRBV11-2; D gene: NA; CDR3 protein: CASSLTTGWAYEQYF; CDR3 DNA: TGTGCCAGCAGCTTAACCACAGGGTGGGCCTACGAGCAGTACTTC
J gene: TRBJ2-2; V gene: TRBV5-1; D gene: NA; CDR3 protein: CASSRDSNTGELFF; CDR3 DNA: TGCGCCAGCAGCAGGGACTCAAACACCGGGGAGCTGTTTTTT
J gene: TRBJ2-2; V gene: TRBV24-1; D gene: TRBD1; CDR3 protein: CATSDIRGQGNTGELFF; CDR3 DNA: TGTGCCACCAGTGATATTAGGGGACAGGGAAACACCGGGGAGCTGTTTTTT
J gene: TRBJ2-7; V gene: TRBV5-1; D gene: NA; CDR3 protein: CASNSGGPNEQYF; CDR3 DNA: TGCGCCAGCAACTCTGGCGGGCCCAACGAGCAGTACTTC
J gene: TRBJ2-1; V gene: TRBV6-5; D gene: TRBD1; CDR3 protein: CASSSQDRRTEQFF; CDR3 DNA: TGTGCCAGCAGCTCCCAGGACAGGAGAACAGAGCAGTTCTTC
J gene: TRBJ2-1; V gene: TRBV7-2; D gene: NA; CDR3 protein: CASSFARASYNEQFF; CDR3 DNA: TGTGCCAGCAGCTTCGCCAGGGCATCTTACAATGAGCAGTTCTTC
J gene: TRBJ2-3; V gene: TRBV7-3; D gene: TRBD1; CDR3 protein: CASSPLTGATVTQYF; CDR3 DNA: TGTGCCAGCAGCCCTCTTACAGGGGCGACCGTTACGCAGTATTTT
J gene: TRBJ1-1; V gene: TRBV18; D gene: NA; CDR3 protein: CASSPQGLVGNTEAFF; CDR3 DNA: TGTGCCAGCTCACCACAGGGACTGGTTGGTAACACTGAAGCTTTCTTT
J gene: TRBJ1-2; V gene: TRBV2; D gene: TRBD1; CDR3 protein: CAPGDRVHGYTF; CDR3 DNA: TGTGCCCCCGGGGACAGGGTTCATGGCTACACCTTC
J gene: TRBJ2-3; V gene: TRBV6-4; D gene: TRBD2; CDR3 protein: CASRRGGFPDTQYF; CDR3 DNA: TGTGCCAGCAGACGGGGGGGCTTCCCAGATACGCAGTATTTT
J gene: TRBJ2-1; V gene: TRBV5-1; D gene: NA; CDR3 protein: CASSSTGNSYNEQFF; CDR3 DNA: TGCGCCAGCAGCTCAACAGGGAACTCCTACAATGAGCAGTTCTTC
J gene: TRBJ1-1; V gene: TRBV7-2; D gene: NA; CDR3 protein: CASAFTGLAFF; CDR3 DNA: TGTGCCAGCGCTTTCACGGGGTTGGCTTTCTTT
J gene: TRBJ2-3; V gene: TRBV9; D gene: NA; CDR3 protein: CASSVLASEGTDTQYF; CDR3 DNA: TGTGCCAGCAGCGTGCTAGCCTCTGAGGGCACAGATACGCAGTATTTT
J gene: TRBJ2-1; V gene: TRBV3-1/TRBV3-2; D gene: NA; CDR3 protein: CASETYNEQFF; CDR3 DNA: TGTGCCAGCGAGACCTACAATGAGCAGTTCTTC
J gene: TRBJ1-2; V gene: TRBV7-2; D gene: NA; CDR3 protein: CASRDKTGSYGYTF; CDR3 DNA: TGTGCCAGCAGGGACAAAACAGGGTCCTATGGCTACACCTTC
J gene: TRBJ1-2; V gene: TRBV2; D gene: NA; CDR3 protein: CASSGQLGASYGYTF; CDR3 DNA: TGTGCCAGCAGTGGGCAATTGGGGGCGAGCTATGGCTACACCTTC
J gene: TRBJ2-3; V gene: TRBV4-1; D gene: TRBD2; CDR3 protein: CASSQEGLAGRDTQYF; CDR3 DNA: TGCGCCAGCAGCCAAGAAGGGCTAGCGGGGCGCGATACGCAGTATTTT